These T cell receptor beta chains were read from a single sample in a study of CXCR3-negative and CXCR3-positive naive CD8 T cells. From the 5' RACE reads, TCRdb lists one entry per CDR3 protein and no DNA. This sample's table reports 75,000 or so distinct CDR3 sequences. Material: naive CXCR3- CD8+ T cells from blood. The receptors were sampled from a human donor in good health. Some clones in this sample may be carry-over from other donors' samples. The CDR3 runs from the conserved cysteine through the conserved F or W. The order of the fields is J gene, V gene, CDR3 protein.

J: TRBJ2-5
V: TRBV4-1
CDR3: CASSQVDGPQETQYF

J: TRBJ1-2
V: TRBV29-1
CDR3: CSTGGQSTYGYTF

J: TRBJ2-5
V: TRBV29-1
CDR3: CSVGLAGVKETQYF

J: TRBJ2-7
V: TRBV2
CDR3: CASIMSSSIEQYF

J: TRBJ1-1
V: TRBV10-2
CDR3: CASSEFRTNEAFF

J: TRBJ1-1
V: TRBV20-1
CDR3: CSVSRADTEAFF

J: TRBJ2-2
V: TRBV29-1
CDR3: CSVVLRAAGAGELFF

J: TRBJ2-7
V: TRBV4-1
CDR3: CASSPGQASYEQYF

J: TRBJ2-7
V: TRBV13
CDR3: CASSSGLSPSYEQYF

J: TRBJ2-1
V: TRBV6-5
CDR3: CASSTTGDNEQFF

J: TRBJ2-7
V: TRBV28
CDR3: CASKVTWGPHHYEQYF

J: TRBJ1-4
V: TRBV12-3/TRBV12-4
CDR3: CASSLGGTGRGGKLFF

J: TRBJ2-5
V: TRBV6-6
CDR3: CASSYSASGGALGETQYF

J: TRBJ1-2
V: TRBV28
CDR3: CASSPGTGNGYTF

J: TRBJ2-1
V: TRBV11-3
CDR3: CASSAEYNEQFF

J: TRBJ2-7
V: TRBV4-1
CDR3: CASSLLTTGTGSYEQYF